The sequence of this TCR beta chain was determined in a study of T cell clonotyping in hematopoietic cell transplantation. Notes on the study in general: Higher Inverse Simpson Index values in graft donor and pretransplant recipient predicted broader posttransplant TCR diversity. At the given depth, recipient repertoires were over 95% de novo clonotypes.

The table came from immunoSEQ multiplex PCR; TCRdb's copy has only in-frame clones and leaves some out. The sample shows roughly 28,000 clones, roughly 91% of them seen only once. In regard to this clone: Its cognate antigen is unknown.

Trimming removed 8 bases from V and 0 bases from J, with 12 bases in between. CDR3 length equals 14 residues. Germline V lookup: CDR1 MNHEY, CDR2 SVGAGI. Time point described: recipient sample about 28 days before transplant, after cytoreduction. Sequenced material: peripheral blood mononuclear cells, taken before stem cell transplant. The TCR originated in a man between 45 and 60 years old with acute myeloid leukemia. Some clones in this sample may be carry-over from other donors' samples. This sequence joins TRBV6-5 and TRBJ2-3; perhaps TRBD2 as D (6 bases). The CDR3 DNA sequence: TGTGCCAGCGGGGACTGGGCTAGCACAGATACGCAGTATTTT. Translated: CASGDWASTDTQYF.